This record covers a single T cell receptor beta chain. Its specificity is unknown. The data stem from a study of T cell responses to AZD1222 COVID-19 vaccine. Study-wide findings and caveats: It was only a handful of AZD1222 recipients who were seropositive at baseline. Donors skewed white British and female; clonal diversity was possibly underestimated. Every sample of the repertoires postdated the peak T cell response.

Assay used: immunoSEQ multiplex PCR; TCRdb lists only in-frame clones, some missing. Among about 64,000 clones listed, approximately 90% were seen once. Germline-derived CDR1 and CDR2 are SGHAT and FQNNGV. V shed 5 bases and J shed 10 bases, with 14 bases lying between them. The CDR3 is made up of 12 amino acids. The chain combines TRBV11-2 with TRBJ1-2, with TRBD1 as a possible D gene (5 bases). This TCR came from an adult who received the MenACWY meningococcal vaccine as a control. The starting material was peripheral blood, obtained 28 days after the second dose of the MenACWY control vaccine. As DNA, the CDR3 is TGTGCCAGCAGCCTAGCGATGGGGGACTACACCTTC. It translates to CASSLAMGDYTF.